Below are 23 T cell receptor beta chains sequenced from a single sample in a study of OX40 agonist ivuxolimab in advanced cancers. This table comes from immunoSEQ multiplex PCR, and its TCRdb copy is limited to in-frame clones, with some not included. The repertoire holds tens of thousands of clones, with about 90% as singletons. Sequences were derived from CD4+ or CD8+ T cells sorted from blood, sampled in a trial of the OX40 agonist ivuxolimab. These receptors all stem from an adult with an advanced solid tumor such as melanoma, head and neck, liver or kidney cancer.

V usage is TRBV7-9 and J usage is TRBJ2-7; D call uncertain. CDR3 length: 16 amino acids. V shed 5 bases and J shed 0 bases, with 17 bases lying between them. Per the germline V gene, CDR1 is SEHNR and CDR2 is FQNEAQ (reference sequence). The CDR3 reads CASSLRGQLSSYEQYF. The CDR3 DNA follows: TGTGCCAGCAGCCTACGTGGGCAGTTGAGCTCCTACGAGCAGTACTTC.

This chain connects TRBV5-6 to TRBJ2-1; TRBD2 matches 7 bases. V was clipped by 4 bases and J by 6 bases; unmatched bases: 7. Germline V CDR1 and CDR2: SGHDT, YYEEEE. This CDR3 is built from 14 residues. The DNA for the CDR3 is TGTGCCAGCAGCCCCGGGGCTAGCGGCAATGAGCAGTTCTTC. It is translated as CASSPGASGNEQFF.

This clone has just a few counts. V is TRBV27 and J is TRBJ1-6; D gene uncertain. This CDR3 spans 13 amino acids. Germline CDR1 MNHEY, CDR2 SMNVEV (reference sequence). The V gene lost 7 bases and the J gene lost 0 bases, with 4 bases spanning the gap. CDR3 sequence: CASISSYNSPLHF. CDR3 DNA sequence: TGTGCCAGCATTAGCTCCTATAATTCACCCCTCCACTTT.

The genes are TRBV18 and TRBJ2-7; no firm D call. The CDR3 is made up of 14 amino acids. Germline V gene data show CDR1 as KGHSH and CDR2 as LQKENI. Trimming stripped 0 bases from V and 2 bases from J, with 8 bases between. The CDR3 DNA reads TGTGCCAGCTCACCACCCATCCGGACCTACGAGCAGTACTTC. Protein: CASSPPIRTYEQYF.

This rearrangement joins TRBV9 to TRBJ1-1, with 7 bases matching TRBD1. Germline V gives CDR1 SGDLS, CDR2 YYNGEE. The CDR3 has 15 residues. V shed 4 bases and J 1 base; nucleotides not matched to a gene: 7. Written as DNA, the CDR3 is TGTGCCAGCAGCCGAGCCGGACAGGCGAACACTGAAGCTTTCTTT. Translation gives CASSRAGQANTEAFF.

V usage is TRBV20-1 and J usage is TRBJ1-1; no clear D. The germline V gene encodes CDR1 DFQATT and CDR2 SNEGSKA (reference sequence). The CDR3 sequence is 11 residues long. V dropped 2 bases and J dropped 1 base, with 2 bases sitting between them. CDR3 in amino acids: CSARWNTEAFF. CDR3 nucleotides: TGCAGTGCTAGATGGAACACTGAAGCTTTCTTT.

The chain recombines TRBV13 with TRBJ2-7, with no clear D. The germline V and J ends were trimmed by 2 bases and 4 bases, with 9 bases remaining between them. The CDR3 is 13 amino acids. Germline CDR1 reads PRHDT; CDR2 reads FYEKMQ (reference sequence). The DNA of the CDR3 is TGTGCCAGCAGCTTAAGCGCGTTTTACGAGCAGTACTTC. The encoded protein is CASSLSAFYEQYF.

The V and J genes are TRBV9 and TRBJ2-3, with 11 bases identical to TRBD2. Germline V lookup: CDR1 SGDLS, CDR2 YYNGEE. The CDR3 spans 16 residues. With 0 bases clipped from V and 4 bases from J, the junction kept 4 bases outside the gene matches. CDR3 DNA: TGTGCCAGCAGCGTAGATAGCGGGGGGGTGGCAGATACGCAGTATTTT. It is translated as CASSVDSGGVADTQYF.

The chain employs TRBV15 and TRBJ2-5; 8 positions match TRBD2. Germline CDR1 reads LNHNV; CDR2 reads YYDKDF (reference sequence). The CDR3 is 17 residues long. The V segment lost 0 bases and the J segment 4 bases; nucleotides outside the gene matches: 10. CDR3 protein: CATSREGSGDLGETQYF. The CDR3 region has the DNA TGTGCCACCAGCAGAGAGGGTAGCGGGGATTTAGGAGAGACCCAGTACTTC.

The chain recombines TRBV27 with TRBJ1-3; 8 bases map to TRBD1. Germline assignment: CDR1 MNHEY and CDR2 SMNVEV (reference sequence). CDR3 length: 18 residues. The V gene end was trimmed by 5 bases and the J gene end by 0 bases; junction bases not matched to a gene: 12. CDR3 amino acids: CASSPSPDRAASGNTIYF. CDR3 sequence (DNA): TGTGCCAGCAGTCCCTCCCCGGACAGGGCCGCCTCTGGAAACACCATATATTTT.

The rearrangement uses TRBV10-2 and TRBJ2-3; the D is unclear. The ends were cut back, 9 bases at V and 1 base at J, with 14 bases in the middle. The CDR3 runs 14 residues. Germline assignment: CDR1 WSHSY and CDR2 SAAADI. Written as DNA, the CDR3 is TGCGCCAGTCTGCCGGCCTCTGGCACAGATACGCAGTATTTT. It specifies CASLPASGTDTQYF.

The CDR3 DNA reads TGTGCCAGTACCCCGGGACAGTTTTTCTATGGCTACACCTTC. Translation gives CASTPGQFFYGYTF. V and J are TRBV19 and TRBJ1-2, with 7 bases matching TRBD1. Unmatched junction bases numbered 9, after V lost 7 bases and J lost 4 bases. Germline V gene lookup returns CDR1 LNHDA and CDR2 SQIVND (reference sequence). The CDR3 runs to 14 residues.

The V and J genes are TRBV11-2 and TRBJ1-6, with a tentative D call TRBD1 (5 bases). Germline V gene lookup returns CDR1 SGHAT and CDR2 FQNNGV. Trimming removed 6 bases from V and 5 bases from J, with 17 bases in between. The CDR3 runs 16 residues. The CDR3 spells CASRAWDPRDNSPLHF. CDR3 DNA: TGTGCCAGCAGGGCCTGGGACCCGAGGGATAATTCACCCCTCCACTTT. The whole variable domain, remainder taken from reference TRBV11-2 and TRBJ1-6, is EAGVAQSPRYKIIEKRQSVAFWCNPISGHATLYWYQQILGQGPKLLIQFQNNGVVDDSQLPKDRFSAERLKGVDSTLKIQPAKLEDSAVYLCASRAWDPRDNSPLHFGNGTRLTVT.

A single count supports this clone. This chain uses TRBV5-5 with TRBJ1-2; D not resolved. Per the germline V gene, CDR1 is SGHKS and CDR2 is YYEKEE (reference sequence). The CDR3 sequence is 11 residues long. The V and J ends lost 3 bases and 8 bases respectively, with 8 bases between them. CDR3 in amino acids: CASSSPSGYTF. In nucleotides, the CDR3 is TGTGCCAGCAGCTCCCCCAGCGGCTACACCTTC.

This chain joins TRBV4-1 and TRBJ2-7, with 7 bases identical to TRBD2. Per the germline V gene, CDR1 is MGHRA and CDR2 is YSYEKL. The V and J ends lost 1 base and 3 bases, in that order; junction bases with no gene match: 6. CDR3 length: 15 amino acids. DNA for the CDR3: TGCGCCAGCAGCCAAGGCCCGGGGGGAATCTACGAGCAGTACTTC. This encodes CASSQGPGGIYEQYF.

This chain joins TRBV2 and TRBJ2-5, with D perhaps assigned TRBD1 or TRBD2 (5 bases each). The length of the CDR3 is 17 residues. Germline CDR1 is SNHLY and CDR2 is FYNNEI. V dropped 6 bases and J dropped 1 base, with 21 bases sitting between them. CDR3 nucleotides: TGTGCCAGCAGCCCGCGCTCCGGGGCCGGGACCCAAGAGACCCAGTACTTC. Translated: CASSPRSGAGTQETQYF.

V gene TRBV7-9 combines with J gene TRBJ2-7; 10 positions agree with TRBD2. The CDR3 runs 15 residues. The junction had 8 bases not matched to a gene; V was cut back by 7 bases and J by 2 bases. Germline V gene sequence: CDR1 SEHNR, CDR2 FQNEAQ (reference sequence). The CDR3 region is CASTNGLAEPYEQYF. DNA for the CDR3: TGTGCCAGCACCAATGGACTAGCGGAGCCCTACGAGCAGTACTTC.

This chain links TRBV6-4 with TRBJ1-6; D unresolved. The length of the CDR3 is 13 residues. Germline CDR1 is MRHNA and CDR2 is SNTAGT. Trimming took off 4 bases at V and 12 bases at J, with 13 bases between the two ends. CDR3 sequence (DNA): TGTGCCAGCAGTGCCGGAGTAATGGAACCCCTCCACTTT. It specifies CASSAGVMEPLHF.

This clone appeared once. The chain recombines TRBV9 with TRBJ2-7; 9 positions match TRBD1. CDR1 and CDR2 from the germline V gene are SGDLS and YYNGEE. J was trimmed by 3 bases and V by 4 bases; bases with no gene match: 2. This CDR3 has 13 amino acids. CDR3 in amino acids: CASSTGQGYEQYF. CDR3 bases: TGTGCCAGCAGCACGGGACAGGGCTACGAGCAGTACTTC. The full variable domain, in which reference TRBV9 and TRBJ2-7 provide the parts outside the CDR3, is DSGVTQTPKHLITATGQRVTLRCSPRSGDLSVYWYQQSLDQGLQFLIQYYNGEERAKGNILERFSAQQFPDLHSELNLSSLELGDSALYFCASSTGQGYEQYFGPGTRLTVT.

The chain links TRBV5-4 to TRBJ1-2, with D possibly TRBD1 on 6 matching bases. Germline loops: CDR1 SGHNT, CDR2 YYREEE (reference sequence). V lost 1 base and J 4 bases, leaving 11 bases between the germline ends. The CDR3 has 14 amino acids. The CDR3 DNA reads TGTGCCAGCAGCTTGTGGACAGAGACCTATGGCTACACCTTC. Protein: CASSLWTETYGYTF.

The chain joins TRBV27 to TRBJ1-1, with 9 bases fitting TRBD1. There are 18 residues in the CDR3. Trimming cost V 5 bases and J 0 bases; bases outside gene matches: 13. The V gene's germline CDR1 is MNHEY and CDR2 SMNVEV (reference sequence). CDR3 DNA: TGTGCCAGCAGTAAAAAACAGGGGGCGTTTAGTCTGAACACTGAAGCTTTCTTT. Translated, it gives CASSKKQGAFSLNTEAFF.

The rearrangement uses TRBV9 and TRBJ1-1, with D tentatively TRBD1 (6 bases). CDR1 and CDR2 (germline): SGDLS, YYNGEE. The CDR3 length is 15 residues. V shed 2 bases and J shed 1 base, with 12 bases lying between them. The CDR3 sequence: CASSVNREGNTEAFF. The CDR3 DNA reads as TGTGCCAGCAGCGTTAACAGGGAAGGGAACACTGAAGCTTTCTTT.

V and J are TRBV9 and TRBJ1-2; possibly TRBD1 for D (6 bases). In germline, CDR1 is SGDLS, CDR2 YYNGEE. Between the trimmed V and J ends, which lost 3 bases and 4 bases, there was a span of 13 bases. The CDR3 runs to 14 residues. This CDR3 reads CASSAWDITYGYTF. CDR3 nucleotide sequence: TGTGCCAGCAGCGCCTGGGACATTACCTATGGCTACACCTTC. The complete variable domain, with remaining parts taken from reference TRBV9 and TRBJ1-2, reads DSGVTQTPKHLITATGQRVTLRCSPRSGDLSVYWYQQSLDQGLQFLIQYYNGEERAKGNILERFSAQQFPDLHSELNLSSLELGDSALYFCASSAWDITYGYTFGSGTRLTVV.